This TCR beta chain is drawn from a study of blood T cell repertoires in COVID-19. The wider study: COVID-19 samples, acute and convalescent, were from the United States, Italy and Spain.

Recruitment covered roughly 22 US areas and drew participants whose ages spanned roughly 18 to 100 years. Measured with immunoSEQ multiplex PCR; TCRdb has only the in-frame clones, and not every one. In the table there are about 270,000 clones, around nine tenths of which are singletons. There are 15 residues in the CDR3. Germline-derived CDR1 and CDR2 are SGHDN and FVKESK. Trimming removed 0 bases from V and 3 bases from J; junction bases left unmatched: 4. This clonotype was sampled from a woman between 18 and 29 years old who had recovered from COVID-19. The sample taken for sequencing was PBMCs or T cells enriched from blood (not recorded which). The chain recombines TRBV14 with TRBJ1-2, with 7 nucleotides matching TRBD1. The DNA for the CDR3 is TGTGCCAGCAGCCAAGAGAGGGGGCTTTACTATGGCTACACCTTC. It encodes CASSQERGLYYGYTF.